This T cell receptor beta chain stems from a study of cytomegalovirus exposure and HLA in healthy donors (dated by TCRdb to 2016 to 2017). For the study in its entirety: An earlier analysis of about 560 of the donors reported approximately 300 Gb of sequence data and approximately 120 million unique TCR beta sequences obtained from roughly 170 million T cells. Around 320 gigabases of sequencing data and around 87 million unique TCR sequences were included in an early release covering 500 to 750 HLA-typed donors. Of the 398 genotyped donors, around 81% fell in the genetic ancestry cluster associated with self-reported Caucasian donors. The study was designed to test whether signatures of past pathogen exposure could be identified by cataloging public T cell receptors. The T cell repertoires of around 730 subjects were profiled by immunosequencing and related to cytomegalovirus serostatus. A separate validation cohort of some 130 different subjects was used in addition to the approximately 610-subject first cohort. To predict cytomegalovirus infection status, the study brought together high-throughput TCR immunosequencing, statistical association of individual TCRs with disease status, and machine learning. In a later analysis, previously published TCR beta repertoires from about 640 donors were re-analyzed and high-resolution HLA genotyping was added so that TCR occurrence patterns could be studied. Rather than drawing on any new phenotypic data, the later analysis identified candidate immune exposures from TCR beta sequences and the way those sequences occurred across donors. An earlier analysis of 587 of the donors used high-throughput TCR beta sequencing to judge whether each TCR beta V gene segment behaved as functional or pseudogenic. Donor age, sex, ethnicity and CMV serostatus were compiled alongside the repertoire data. In a later genetic analysis, genome-wide SNP genotypes for 398 of the 666 donors were used, and that subset was treated as a discovery cohort. Every discovery cohort repertoire had been produced on one sequencing platform. Class I and class II HLA loci were covered by the typing at four-digit resolution. The number of donors typed differed by locus, with roughly 629-640 for A, B, C, DRB1 and DQB1, roughly 520 for DQA1, about 610 for DPA1, and some 440 for DPB1. A handful of DR-DQ haplotypes were treated as single units for association and clustering because of strong linkage in the cohort. On average, roughly 200,000 unique TCR beta nucleotide sequences were sequenced per donor among 300 to 500 genotyped donors of the cohort, with around 19% of those sequences being non-productive.

Inclusive of the bounding cysteine and phenylalanine, the CDR3 is 19 residues long. The DNA shown is the 57-base CDR3, in frame from base 1. V lost 1 base and J lost 0 bases, and the count of bases not matched to a germline gene is 10. Sequences SGHTA (CDR1) and FQGNSA (CDR2) are obtained from the germline V gene. The cohort was made up of approximately 700 healthy bone marrow donors. At the time of sampling, every cohort member was nominally healthy, though immune exposures that went unrecorded were likely present. The donor tested CMV seronegative and was one of the 352 seronegative cohort members. A peripheral blood sample was collected from each donor, and TCR beta sequencing was performed on peripheral blood mononuclear cells. The Qiagen DNeasy Blood Extraction Kit was used to extract genomic DNA from the blood cell samples. Worth noting for this clone: It has no known antigen specificity. No qualities accompany the bases; no much larger clone lies one base away.

On the study overall, not on this receptor specifically: A cluster of highly shared sequence variants was judged likely to be a technical artifact of the sequencing pipeline. The only immune exposure information available for the cohort was CMV serostatus. A further reported finding was that TCR beta sequences accurately predicted the HLA-A and HLA-B alleles for most subjects in the first cohort. In a later analysis, several top co-occurrence clusters were reported to appear linked to parvovirus B19, influenza, CMV and Epstein-Barr virus. In a later analysis, the rate of TCR association differed among HLA loci, with DRB1 alleles having the most associated TCRs and HLA-C alleles having the fewest. The earlier analysis of about 600 of the donors excluded about 16 rarely observed V segments, including chromosome 9 orphons, because counts were too low. The study listed 150 to 200 TCR beta chains as associated with cytomegalovirus. Assigning TCR associations to individual alleles was difficult when HLA alleles, especially DR and DQ, strongly co-occurred. In a later analysis, most CMV-associated TCR beta chains were found to appear HLA-restricted, with HLA associations seemingly driven largely by CMV exposure. Most TCR sequences were seen in very few donors, while some public TCRs were found in many individuals. An association between a missense DCLRE1C variant and V-gene and J-gene trimming of TCR beta chains was found in a later genetic analysis and replicated in an independent cohort. The authors suggested that the approach could potentially be generalized to other disease states and immunological phenotypes. Specific HLA alleles were associated with 18,000 or so TCR beta sequences at a false discovery rate of 0.05 in a later analysis. A later genetic analysis reported fewer N-insertions in productive TCRs among donors in an Asian-associated ancestry cluster than the approximately 700-donor mean. Compared with equally common non-associated chains, HLA-associated TCR beta chains in a later analysis were more clonally expanded and had lower generation probabilities. Sequencing depth was assumed to be roughly uniform across donors in the presence/absence analyses, though that assumption may not hold. A few of the identified cytomegalovirus-associated TCR beta chains were confirmed in vitro to be specific for cytomegalovirus antigens. Because the 87-base-pair reads could not distinguish some IMGT-functional V segments, including TRBV6-2 and TRBV6-3, those segments were excluded. Broadly in line with IMGT annotations, most TCR beta V segments showed up in productive rearrangements about 87% or about 30% of the time in an earlier analysis of approximately 640 of the donors. Correlated functional status among segregating V segments might be attributable to linkage disequilibrium, but an unknown experimental factor could not be ruled out. In this cohort, only TCR beta chains were sequenced, and detectable features were limited by the absence of alpha or paired-chain data. The classifier was reported to diagnose cytomegalovirus status with high specificity and sensitivity in both the original and validation cohorts. Because HLA typing was unavailable for some donors at each locus, only the typed subset was used in association tests.

Libraries were prepared through the immunoSEQ multiplex PCR assay. For the multiplex PCR, a mixture combining 60 forward primers for TCR Vbeta segments and 13 reverse primers for TCR Jbeta segments was used. The CDR3 region of rearranged TCR beta genes was amplified from genomic DNA by a multiplex PCR assay. On the Illumina HiSeq System, the amplified TCR beta libraries were sequenced as 87-base-pair reads. In the authors' own workflow: A later analysis tallied 80 million to 95 million unique TCR beta chains across the 640 or so repertoires, and about 10 million of those chains were shared by two or more donors. To remove PCR and sequencing errors, raw reads were error-corrected and collapsed into unique sequences using a nearest-neighbor algorithm that merged closely related sequences. V, D and J gene segments were assigned by aligning CDR3 sequences to IMGT reference sequences. Each retained sequence needed at least a six-nucleotide match to both a V gene segment and a J gene segment. A rearrangement was called productive if the CDR3 had no stop codons and remained in frame with V and J, and every other rearrangement was called non-productive. CDR3 was defined according to IMGT convention as the region running from the second conserved V-encoded cysteine to the conserved J-encoded phenylalanine. Sequences without an unambiguous match to a single V gene segment were excluded from the earlier analysis of approximately 600 of the donors. An earlier analysis of several hundred of the donors called V segments functional above 56.7% productive rearrangements and segregating when the between-donor standard deviation exceeded 5%. A statistical classification framework was built to diagnose cytomegalovirus status from the catalog of TCR beta chain sequences. In a later analysis, V and J genes were assigned by comparing TCR nucleotide sequences against IMGT/GENE-DB human TR gene sequences. In a later analysis, CDR3 sequences and most-parsimonious VDJ recombination scenarios were assigned using the TCRdist pipeline. In a later analysis, each TCR beta chain was defined by its CDR3 amino acid sequence together with its V-gene family, and reads without a unique V-gene family were excluded. A later analysis removed 550 to 650 highly shared, low-generation-probability nucleotide sequences to deal with suspected cross-contamination and a sequencing artifact. In a later analysis, a clonal expansion index was calculated for each public chain from normalized within-repertoire ranks of inferred template counts. Generation probabilities in a later analysis came from a VDJ recombination model fitted to out-of-frame rearrangements, and those results were checked against IGoR. A later analysis scored TCR-TCR, TCR-HLA and TCR-CMV co-occurrence with hypergeometric tests, applying a repertoire-size bias correction to TCR pairs. To estimate false discovery rates, a later analysis permuted the HLA or CMV assignments 20 times. In a later analysis, co-occurring TCRs were grouped using DBSCAN, and TCRdist sequence similarity was added for clustering within HLA-allele-positive subsets. For co-occurrence clustering, repertoires with fewer than 30,000 or more than 120,000 public chains were excluded, along with four or five repertoires with anomalous nucleotide sharing. The table comes from immuneACCESS by way of TCRdb, which keeps in-frame sequences with V and J called. Part of the clones is missing from these tables; in studies checked, under half for an unresolved V gene and the rest for unknown reasons. D and trimming come from the DNA, and the V and J calls and clone size come from that table. The sample data list fewer than 200,000 clones, and over 60% of these were observed just once. Around 2.8% of the sample lies in the top ten.

Sequencing input: PBMCs. The origin of this receptor is a woman aged 30 to 39 in good health and CMV-seronegative. The rearranged chain carries TRBV7-2 and TRBJ2-3, with 10 bases matching TRBD2. The bases read TGTGCCAGCAGCTTAGTAGCGGGGGGCCCCTGGGCTAGCACAGATACGCAGTATTTT. Its translation is CASSLVAGGPWASTDTQYF. The entire variable domain, with the stretches around the CDR3 drawn from the reference TRBV7-2 and TRBJ2-3 proteins, is GAGVSQSPSNKVTEKGKDVELRCDPISGHTALYWYRQSLGQGLEFLIYFQGNSAPDKSGLPSDRFSAERTGGSVSTLTIQRTQQEDSAVYLCASSLVAGGPWASTDTQYFGPGTRLTVL.